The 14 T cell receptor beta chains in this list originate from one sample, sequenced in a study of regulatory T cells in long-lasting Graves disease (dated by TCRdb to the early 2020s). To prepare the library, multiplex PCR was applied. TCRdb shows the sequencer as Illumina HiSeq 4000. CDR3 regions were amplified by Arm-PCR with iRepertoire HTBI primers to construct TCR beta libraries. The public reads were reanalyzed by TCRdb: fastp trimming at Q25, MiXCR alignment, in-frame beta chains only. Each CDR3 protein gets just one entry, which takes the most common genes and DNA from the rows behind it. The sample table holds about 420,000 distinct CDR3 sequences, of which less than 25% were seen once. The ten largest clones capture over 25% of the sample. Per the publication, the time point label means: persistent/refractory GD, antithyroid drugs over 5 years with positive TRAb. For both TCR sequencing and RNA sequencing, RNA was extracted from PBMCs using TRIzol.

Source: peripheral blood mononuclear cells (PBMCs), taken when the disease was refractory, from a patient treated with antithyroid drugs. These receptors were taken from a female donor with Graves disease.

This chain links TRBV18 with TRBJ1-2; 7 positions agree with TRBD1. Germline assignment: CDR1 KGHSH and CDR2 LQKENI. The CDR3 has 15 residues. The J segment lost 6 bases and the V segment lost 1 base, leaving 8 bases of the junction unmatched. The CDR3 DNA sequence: TGTGCCAGCTCACCACAGACAGGGAGGGTGGATGGCTACACCTTC. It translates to CASSPQTGRVDGYTF.

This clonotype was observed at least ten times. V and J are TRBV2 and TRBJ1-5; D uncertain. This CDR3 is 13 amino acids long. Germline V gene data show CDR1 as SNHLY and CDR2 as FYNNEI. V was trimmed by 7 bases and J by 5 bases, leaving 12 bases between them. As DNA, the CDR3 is TGTGCCAGCAAGGAAGGGATCCATCAGCCCCAGCATTTT. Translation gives CASKEGIHQPQHF.

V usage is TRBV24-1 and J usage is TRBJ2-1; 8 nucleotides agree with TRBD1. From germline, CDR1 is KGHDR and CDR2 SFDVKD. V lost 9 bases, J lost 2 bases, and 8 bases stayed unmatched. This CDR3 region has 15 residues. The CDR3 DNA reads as TGTGCCACCGGAAGTCCGGGACAGGCCTACAATGAGCAGTTCTTC. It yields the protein CATGSPGQAYNEQFF.

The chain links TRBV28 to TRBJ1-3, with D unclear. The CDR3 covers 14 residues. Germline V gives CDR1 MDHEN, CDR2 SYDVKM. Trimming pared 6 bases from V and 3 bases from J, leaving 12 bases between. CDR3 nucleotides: TGTGCCAGCAGCCACGGCAGTATTGGAAACACCATATATTTT. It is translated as CASSHGSIGNTIYF.

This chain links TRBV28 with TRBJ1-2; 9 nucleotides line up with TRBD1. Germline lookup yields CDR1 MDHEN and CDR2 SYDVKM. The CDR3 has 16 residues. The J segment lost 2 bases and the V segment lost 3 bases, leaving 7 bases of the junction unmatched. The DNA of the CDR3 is TGTGCCAGCAGTTTGTTCGGGACAGGGACCAACTATGGCTACACCTTC. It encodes CASSLFGTGTNYGYTF.

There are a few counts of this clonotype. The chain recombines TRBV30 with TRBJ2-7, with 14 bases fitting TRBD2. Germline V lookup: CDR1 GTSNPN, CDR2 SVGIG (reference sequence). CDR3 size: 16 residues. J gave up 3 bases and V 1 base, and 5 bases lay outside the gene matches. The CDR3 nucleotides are TGTGCCTGGAGTGGGACTAGCGGGAGGAAGGGCTACGAGCAGTACTTC. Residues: CAWSGTSGRKGYEQYF. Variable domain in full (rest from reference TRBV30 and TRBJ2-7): SQTIHQWPATLVQPVGSPLSLECTVEGTSNPNLYWYRQAAGRGLQLLFYSVGIGQISSEVPQNLSASRPQDRQFILSSKKLLLSDSGFYLCAWSGTSGRKGYEQYFGPGTRLTVT.

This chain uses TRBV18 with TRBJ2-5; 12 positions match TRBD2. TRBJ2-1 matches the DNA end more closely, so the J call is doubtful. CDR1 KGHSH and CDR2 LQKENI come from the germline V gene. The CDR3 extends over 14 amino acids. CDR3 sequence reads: CASTTLAGGIEQFF. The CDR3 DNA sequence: TGTGCCAGCACTACCCTAGCGGGAGGGATTGAGCAGTTCTTC.

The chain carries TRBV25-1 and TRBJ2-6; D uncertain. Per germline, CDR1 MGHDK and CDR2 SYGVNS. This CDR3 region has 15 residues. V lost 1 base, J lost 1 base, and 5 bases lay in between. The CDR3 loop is CASSEFSSGANVLTF. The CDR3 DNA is TGTGCCAGCAGTGAATTTTCATCTGGGGCCAACGTCCTGACTTTC.

CDR3 loop: CAWSRGSGELFF. CDR3 DNA sequence: TGTGCCTGGAGTCGAGGGTCCGGGGAGCTGTTTTTT. The rearrangement uses TRBV30 and TRBJ2-2; perhaps TRBD2 as D (5 bases). V lost 2 bases and J 6 bases, leaving 7 bases between the germline ends. The germline V gene encodes CDR1 GTSNPN and CDR2 SVGIG (reference sequence). This CDR3 spans 12 amino acids.

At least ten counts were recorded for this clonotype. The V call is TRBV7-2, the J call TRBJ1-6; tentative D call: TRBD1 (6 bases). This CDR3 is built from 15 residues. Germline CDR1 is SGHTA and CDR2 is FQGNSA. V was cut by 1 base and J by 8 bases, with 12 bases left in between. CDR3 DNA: TGTGCCAGCAGCTTAGTTCAGGGGTTGGATTCACCCCTCCACTTT. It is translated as CASSLVQGLDSPLHF. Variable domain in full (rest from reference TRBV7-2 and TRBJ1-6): GAGVSQSPSNKVTEKGKDVELRCDPISGHTALYWYRQSLGQGLEFLIYFQGNSAPDKSGLPSDRFSAERTGGSVSTLTIQRTQQEDSAVYLCASSLVQGLDSPLHFGNGTRLTVT.

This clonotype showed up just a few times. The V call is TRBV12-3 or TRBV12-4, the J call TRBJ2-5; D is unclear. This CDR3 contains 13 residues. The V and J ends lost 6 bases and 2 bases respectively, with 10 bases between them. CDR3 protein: CASRQVIQETQYF. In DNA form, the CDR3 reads TGTGCCAGCAGACAAGTAATTCAAGAGACCCAGTACTTC.

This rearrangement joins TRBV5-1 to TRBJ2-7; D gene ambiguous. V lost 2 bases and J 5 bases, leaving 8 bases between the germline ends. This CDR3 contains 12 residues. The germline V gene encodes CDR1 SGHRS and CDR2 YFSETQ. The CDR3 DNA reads TGCGCCAGCAGCTTATGGGTTGACGAGCAGTACTTC. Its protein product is CASSLWVDEQYF.

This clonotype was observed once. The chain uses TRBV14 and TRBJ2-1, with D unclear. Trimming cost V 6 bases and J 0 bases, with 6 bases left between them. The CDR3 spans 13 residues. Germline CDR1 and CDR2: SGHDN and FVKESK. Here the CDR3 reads CASRHSSYNEQFF. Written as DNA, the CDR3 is TGTGCCAGCAGACATAGCTCCTACAATGAGCAGTTCTTC.

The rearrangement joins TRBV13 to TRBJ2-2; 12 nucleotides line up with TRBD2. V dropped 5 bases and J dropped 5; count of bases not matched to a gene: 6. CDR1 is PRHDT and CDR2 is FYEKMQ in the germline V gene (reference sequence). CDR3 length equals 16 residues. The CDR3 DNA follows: TGTGCCAGCAGCATCCGACTAGCGGGAGATACCGGGGAGCTGTTTTTT. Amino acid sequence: CASSIRLAGDTGELFF.